These T cell receptor beta chains were read from a single sample in a study of cytomegalovirus exposure and HLA in healthy donors. The assay was immunoSEQ multiplex PCR, and TCRdb's table has in-frame clones only and misses some. The data contain 150,000 to 200,000 clones, around 80% of them singletons. The sequenced material came from PBMCs. These receptors were obtained from a male donor in good health and CMV-seropositive. The CDR3 runs from the conserved cysteine through the conserved F or W. A D gene is named only where the DNA matches it firmly. Only some rows state a clone size, as once, few, many or a class for expanded clones.

CDR3 DNA,CDR3 protein,V gene,D gene,J gene,clone size
TGCAGCGGACCACAGGGATACTATGGCTACACCTTC,CSGPQGYYGYTF,TRBV29-1,NA,TRBJ1-2,once
TGTGCCAGCAGGGACCTCAGCACAGGCATGCCTGGCTACACCTTC,CASRDLSTGMPGYTF,TRBV5-5,NA,TRBJ1-2,NA
TGTGCCAGCAGCTTGGCGTACAGATCCTATGGCTACACCTTC,CASSLAYRSYGYTF,TRBV5-6,NA,TRBJ1-2,once
TGTGCCAGCAGCTCGGTAAGCGGGAGTAAAGCTAAGCAGTTCTTC,CASSSVSGSKAKQFF,TRBV7-9,TRBD2,TRBJ2-1,NA
TGCGCCAGCAGCCAAGCCCCGGGACAGGGCTACGAGCAGTACTTC,CASSQAPGQGYEQYF,TRBV4-3,TRBD1,TRBJ2-7,NA
TGTGCCAGCAGGACCGGGACTAGCGGGAGCAATGAGCAGTTCTTC,CASRTGTSGSNEQFF,TRBV6-6,TRBD2,TRBJ2-1,NA
TGTTCCAGCAGCTTAGCGCGGACTAGCGAATCCTACGAGCAGTACTTC,CSSSLARTSESYEQYF,TRBV7-9,TRBD2,TRBJ2-7,once
TGTGCCAGCAGAGAACGGGACTTATACGAGCAGTACTTC,CASRERDLYEQYF,TRBV28,NA,TRBJ2-7,few
TGTGCCAGCCAGGCTTTAGACAGGGTGCACACTGAAGCTTTCTTT,CASQALDRVHTEAFF,TRBV6-5,TRBD1,TRBJ1-1,NA
TGTGCCAGCAGCCCGGGACTACGGGAATGGGGAAACACCATATATTTT,CASSPGLREWGNTIYF,TRBV7-9,NA,TRBJ1-3,once
TGTGCCAGCAGCGCTAGGGGCACCTACGGTGATCAGCCCCAGCATTTT,CASSARGTYGDQPQHF,TRBV7-8,NA,TRBJ1-5,once
TGTGCCTGGAGTCGCACCTTACGGACCGGGGAGCTGTTTTTT,CAWSRTLRTGELFF,TRBV30,NA,TRBJ2-2,NA
TGTGCCAGCAGTGAAAAGGGGGGGCGCGGATCCCAGCATTTT,CASSEKGGRGSQHF,TRBV6-1,NA,TRBJ1-5,NA
TGTGCCAGCAGTTACTCGAGACGGGGGGGCGGTTATCAGCCCCAGCATTTT,CASSYSRRGGGYQPQHF,TRBV6-7,NA,TRBJ1-5,NA